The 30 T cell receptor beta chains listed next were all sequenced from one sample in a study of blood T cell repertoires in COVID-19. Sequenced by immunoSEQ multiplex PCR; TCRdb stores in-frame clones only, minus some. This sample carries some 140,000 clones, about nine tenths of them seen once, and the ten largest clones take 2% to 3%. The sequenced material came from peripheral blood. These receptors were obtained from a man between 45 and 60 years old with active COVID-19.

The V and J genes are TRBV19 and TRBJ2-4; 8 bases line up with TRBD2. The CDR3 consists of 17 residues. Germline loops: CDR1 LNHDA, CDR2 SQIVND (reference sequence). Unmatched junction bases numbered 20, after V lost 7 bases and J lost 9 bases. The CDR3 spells CASTETPSFHREGIQYF. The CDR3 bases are TGTGCCAGTACCGAGACCCCCTCGTTCCATCGGGAGGGCATTCAGTACTTC.

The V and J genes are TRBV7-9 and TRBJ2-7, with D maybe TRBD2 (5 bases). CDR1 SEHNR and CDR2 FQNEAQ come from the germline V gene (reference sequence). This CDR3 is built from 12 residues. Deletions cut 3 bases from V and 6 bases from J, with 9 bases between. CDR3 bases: TGTGCCAGCAGCTTCACGGGATTCGAGCAGTACTTC. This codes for CASSFTGFEQYF. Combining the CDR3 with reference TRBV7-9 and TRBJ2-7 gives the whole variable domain DTGVSQNPRHKITKRGQNVTFRCDPISEHNRLYWYRQTLGQGPEFLTYFQNEAQLEKSRLLSDRFSAERPKGSFSTLEIQRTEQGDSAMYLCASSFTGFEQYFGPGTRLTVT.

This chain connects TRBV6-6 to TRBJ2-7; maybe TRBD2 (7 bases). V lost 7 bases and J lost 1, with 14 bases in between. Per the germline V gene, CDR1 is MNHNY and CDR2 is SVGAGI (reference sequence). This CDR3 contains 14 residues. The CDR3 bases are TGTGCCAGCAAGGTGAGGGGGGGGTCCTACGAGCAGTACTTC. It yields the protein CASKVRGGSYEQYF.

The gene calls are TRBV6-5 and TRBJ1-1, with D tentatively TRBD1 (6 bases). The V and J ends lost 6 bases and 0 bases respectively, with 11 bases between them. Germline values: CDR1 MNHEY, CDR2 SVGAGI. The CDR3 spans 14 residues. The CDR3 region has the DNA TGTGCCAGCAGCCCGGGGGGGCTGAACACTGAAGCTTTCTTT. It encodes CASSPGGLNTEAFF.

This chain's CDR3 is CARSFTTGSDNSPLHF. The DNA of the CDR3 is TGTGCCAGAAGCTTTACAACGGGGTCGGATAATTCACCCCTCCACTTT. The V and J genes are TRBV5-3 and TRBJ1-6; D uncertain. TRBV5-3 is identified as an open reading frame with a role that is uncertain. V lost 2 bases, J lost 5 bases, and 14 bases lay in between. The CDR3 covers 16 residues.

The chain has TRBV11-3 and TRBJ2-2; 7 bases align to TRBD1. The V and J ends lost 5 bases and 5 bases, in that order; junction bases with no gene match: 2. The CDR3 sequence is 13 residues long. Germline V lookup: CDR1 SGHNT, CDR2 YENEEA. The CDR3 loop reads CASSRGQTGELFF. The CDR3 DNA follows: TGTGCCAGCAGCCGGGGACAGACCGGGGAGCTGTTTTTT.

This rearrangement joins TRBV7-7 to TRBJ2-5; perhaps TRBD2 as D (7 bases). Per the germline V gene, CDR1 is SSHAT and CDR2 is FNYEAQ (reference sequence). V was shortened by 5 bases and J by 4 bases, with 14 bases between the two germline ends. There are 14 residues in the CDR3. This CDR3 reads CASSPRRGGETQYF. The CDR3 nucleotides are TGTGCCAGCAGCCCCCGAAGGGGGGGAGAGACCCAGTACTTC.

The CDR3 nucleotides are TGTGCCTGGAGTGTACTAGCGGGGTACACAGATACGCAGTATTTT. Translated: CAWSVLAGYTDTQYF. The gene calls are TRBV30 and TRBJ2-3; 10 positions match TRBD2. This CDR3 contains 15 residues. V was pared by 0 bases and J by 2 bases, with 2 bases of the junction left unmatched. Germline CDR1 is GTSNPN and CDR2 is SVGIG (reference sequence).

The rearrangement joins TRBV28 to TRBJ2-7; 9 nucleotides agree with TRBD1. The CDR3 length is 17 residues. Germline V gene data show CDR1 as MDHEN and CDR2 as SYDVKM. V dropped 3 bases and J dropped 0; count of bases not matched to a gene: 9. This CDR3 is CASSLVPGQGSSYEQYF. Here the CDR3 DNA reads TGTGCCAGCAGTTTGGTACCCGGACAGGGGAGCTCCTACGAGCAGTACTTC. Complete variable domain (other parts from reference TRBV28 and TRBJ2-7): DVKVTQSSRYLVKRTGEKVFLECVQDMDHENMFWYRQDPGLGLRLIYFSYDVKMKEKGDIPEGYSVSREKKERFSLILESASTNQTSMYLCASSLVPGQGSSYEQYFGPGTRLTVT.

CDR3 sequence (DNA): TGTGCCAGCAGTTTAAAGACAGGGTCCTACGAGCAGTACTTC. It specifies CASSLKTGSYEQYF. This chain links TRBV27 with TRBJ2-7; 7 positions agree with TRBD1. Unmatched junction bases numbered 2, after V lost 2 bases and J lost 1 base. The CDR3 has 14 residues. The germline V gene encodes CDR1 MNHEY and CDR2 SMNVEV (reference sequence).

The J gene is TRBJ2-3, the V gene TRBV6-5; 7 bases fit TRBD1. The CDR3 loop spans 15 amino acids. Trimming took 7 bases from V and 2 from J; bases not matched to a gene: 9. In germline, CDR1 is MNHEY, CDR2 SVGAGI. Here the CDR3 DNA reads TGTGCCAGCAAGAGATCGACAGGGATCACAGATACGCAGTATTTT. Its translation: CASKRSTGITDTQYF.

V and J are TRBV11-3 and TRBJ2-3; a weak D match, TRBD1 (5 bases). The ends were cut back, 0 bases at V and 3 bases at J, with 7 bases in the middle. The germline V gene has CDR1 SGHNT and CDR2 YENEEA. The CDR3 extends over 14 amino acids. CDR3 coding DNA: TGTGCCAGCAGCTTAGAAAGGGGAACAGATACGCAGTATTTT. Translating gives CASSLERGTDTQYF.

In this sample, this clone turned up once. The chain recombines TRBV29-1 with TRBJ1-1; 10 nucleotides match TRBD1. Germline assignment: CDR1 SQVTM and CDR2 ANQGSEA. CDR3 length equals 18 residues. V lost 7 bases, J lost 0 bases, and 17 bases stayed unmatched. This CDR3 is CSAGDRGNALTMNTEAFF. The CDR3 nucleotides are TGCAGCGCAGGGGACAGGGGAAACGCCCTTACCATGAACACTGAAGCTTTCTTT.

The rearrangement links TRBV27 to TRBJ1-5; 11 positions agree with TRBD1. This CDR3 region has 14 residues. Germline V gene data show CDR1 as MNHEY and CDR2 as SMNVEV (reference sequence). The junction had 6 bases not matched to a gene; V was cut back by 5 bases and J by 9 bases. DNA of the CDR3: TGTGCCAGCAGTCGGACAGGGGGCGCAGGGCCCCAGCATTTT. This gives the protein CASSRTGGAGPQHF.

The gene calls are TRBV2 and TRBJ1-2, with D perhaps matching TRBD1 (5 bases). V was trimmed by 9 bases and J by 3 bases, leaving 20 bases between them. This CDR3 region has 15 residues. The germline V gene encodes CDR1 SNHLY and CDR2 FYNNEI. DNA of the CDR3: TGTGCCAGTCCGAGGGACGGAGGGACCGACTATGGCTACACCTTC. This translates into CASPRDGGTDYGYTF.

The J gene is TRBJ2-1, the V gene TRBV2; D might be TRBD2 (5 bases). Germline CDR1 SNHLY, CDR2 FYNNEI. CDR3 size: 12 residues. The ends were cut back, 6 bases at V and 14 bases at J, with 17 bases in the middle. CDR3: CASRIDKAREFF. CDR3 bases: TGTGCCAGCAGAATCGACAAGGCGCGGGAGTTCTTC. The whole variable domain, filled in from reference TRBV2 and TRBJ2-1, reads EPEVTQTPSHQVTQMGQEVILRCVPISNHLYFYWYRQILGQKVEFLVSFYNNEISEKSEIFDDQFSVERPDGSNFTLKIRSTKLEDSAMYFCASRIDKAREFFGPGTRLTVL.

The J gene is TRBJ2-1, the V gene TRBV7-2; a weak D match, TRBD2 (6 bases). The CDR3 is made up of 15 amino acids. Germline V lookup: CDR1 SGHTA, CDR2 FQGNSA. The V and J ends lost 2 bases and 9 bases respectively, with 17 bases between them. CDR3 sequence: CASSLSTSRASEQFF. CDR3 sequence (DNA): TGTGCCAGCAGCTTAAGTACTAGCCGGGCGAGTGAGCAGTTCTTC.

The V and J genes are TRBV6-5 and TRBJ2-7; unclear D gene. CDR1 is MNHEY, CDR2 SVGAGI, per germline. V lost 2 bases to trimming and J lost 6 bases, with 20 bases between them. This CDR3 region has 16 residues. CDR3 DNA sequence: TGTGCCAGCAGTTACCGAGTGCCCCATGTTACCCCCGAGCAGTACTTC. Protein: CASSYRVPHVTPEQYF.

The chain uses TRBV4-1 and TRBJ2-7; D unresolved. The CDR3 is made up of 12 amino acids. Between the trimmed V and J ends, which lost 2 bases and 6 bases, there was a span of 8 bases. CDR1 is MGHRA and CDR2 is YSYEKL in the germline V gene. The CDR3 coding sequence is TGCGCCAGCAGCCAACAACTTGGCGAGCAGTACTTC. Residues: CASSQQLGEQYF.

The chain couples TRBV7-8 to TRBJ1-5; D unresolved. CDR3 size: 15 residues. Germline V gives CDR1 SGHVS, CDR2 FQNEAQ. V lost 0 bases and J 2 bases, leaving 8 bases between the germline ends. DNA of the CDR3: TGTGCCAGCAGCTTAGCGAATACAGGCAATCAGCCCCAGCATTTT. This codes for CASSLANTGNQPQHF.

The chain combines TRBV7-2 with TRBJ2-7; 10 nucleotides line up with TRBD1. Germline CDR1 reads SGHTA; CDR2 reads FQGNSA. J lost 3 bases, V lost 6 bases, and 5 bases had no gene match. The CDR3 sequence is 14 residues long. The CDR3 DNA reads TGTGCCAGCAGTTCGGACAGGGGGTTCTACGAGCAGTACTTC. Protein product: CASSSDRGFYEQYF.

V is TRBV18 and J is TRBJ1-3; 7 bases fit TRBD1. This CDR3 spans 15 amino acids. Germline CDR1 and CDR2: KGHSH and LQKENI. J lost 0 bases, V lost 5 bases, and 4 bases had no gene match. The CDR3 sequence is CASSLQGSSGNTIYF. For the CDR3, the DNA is TGTGCCAGCTCATTACAGGGGAGCTCTGGAAACACCATATATTTT.

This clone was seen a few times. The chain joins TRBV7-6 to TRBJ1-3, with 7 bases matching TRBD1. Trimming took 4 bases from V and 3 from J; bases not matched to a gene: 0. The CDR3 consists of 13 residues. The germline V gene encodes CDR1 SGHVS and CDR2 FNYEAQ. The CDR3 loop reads CASSYRGGNTIYF. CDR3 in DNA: TGTGCCAGCAGCTACAGGGGTGGAAACACCATATATTTT.

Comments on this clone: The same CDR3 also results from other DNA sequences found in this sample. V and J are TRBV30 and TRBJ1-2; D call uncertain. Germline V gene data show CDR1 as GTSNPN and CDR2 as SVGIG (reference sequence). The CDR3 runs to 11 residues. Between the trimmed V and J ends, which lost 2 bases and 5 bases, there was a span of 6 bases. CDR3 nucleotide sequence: TGTGCCTGGAGTAACCGGTATGGCTACACCTTC. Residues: CAWSNRYGYTF. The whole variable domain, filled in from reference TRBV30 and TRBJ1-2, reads SQTIHQWPATLVQPVGSPLSLECTVEGTSNPNLYWYRQAAGRGLQLLFYSVGIGQISSEVPQNLSASRPQDRQFILSSKKLLLSDSGFYLCAWSNRYGYTFGSGTRLTVV.

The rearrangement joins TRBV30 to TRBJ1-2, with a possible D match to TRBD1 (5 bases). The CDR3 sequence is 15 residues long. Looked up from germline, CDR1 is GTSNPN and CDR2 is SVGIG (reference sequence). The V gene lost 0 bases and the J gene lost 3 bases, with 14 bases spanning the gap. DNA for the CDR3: TGTGCCTGGAGTGTGGGGCCGGGCCCCCACTATGGCTACACCTTC. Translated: CAWSVGPGPHYGYTF.

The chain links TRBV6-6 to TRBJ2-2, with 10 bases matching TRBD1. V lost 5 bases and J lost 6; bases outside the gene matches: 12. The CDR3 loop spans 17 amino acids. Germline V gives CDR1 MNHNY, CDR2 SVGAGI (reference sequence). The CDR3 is CASSRTPGQGFAGELFF. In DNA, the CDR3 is TGTGCCAGCAGTCGGACGCCGGGACAGGGGTTTGCCGGGGAGCTGTTTTTT.

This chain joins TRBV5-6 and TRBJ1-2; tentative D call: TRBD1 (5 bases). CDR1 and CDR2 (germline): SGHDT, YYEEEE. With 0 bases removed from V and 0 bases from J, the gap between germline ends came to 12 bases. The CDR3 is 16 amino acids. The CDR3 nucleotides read TGTGCCAGCAGCTTGGATACAGGCTCAGCTAACTATGGCTACACCTTC. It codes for CASSLDTGSANYGYTF. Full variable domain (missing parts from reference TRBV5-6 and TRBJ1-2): DAGVTQSPTHLIKTRGQQVTLRCSPKSGHDTVSWYQQALGQGPQFIFQYYEEEERQRGNFPDRFSGHQFPNYSSELNVNALLLGDSALYLCASSLDTGSANYGYTFGSGTRLTVV.

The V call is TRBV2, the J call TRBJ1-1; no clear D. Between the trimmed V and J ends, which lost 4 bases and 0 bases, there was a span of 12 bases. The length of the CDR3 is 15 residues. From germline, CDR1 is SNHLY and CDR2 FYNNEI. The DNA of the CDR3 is TGTGCCAGCAGTGTGGACTGGGTTTTGAACACTGAAGCTTTCTTT. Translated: CASSVDWVLNTEAFF.

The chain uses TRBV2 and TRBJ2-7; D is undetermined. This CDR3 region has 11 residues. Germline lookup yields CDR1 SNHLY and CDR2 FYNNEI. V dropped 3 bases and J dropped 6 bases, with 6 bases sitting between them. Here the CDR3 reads CASSEASEQYF. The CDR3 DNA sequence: TGTGCCAGCAGTGAGGCCTCCGAGCAGTACTTC. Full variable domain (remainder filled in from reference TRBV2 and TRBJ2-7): EPEVTQTPSHQVTQMGQEVILRCVPISNHLYFYWYRQILGQKVEFLVSFYNNEISEKSEIFDDQFSVERPDGSNFTLKIRSTKLEDSAMYFCASSEASEQYFGPGTRLTVT.

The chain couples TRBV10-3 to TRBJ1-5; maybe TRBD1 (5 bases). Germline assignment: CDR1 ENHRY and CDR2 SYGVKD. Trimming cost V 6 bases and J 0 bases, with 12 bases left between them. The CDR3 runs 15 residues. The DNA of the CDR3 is TGTGCCATCAGAGAGACAGACAATAGCAATCAGCCCCAGCATTTT. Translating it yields CAIRETDNSNQPQHF.